One sample yielded the 3 T cell receptor beta chains listed below, sequenced in a study of cytomegalovirus exposure and HLA in healthy donors. Primers for the PCR totalled 60 Vbeta and 13 Jbeta. Data came from immunoSEQ multiplex PCR; TCRdb stores just in-frame clones and leaves some out. The sample consists of roughly 160,000 clones, around 88% of them appearing once. The sequencing input was PBMCs. The receptors originated from a woman aged 25 to 39 in good health and CMV-seronegative.

The V gene is TRBV15, the J gene TRBJ2-1; 7 nucleotides agree with TRBD1. V was pared by 3 bases and J by 8 bases, with 4 bases of the junction left unmatched. The CDR3 is 13 amino acids. CDR1 is LNHNV, CDR2 YYDKDF, per germline (reference sequence). CDR3 DNA sequence: TGTGCCACCAGCAGTTCAGGGGGTGATGAGCAGTTCTTC. Protein product: CATSSSGGDEQFF. Drawing the rest from reference TRBV15 and TRBJ2-1, the complete variable domain is DAMVIQNPRYQVTQFGKPVTLSCSQTLNHNVMYWYQQKSSQAPKLLFHYYDKDFNNEADTPDNFQSRRPNTSFCFLDIRSPGLGDTAMYLCATSSSGGDEQFFGPGTRLTVL.

Here the CDR3 reads CASSLVGLAGGNSYNEQFF. The CDR3 nucleotides read TGCGCCAGCAGCTTGGTCGGGCTAGCGGGGGGCAACTCCTACAATGAGCAGTTCTTC. V is TRBV5-1 and J is TRBJ2-1; 11 nucleotides agree with TRBD2. Germline-derived CDR1 and CDR2 are SGHRS and YFSETQ. Trimming cost V 0 bases and J 0 bases; bases outside gene matches: 8. The CDR3 totals 19 residues.

This chain joins TRBV2 and TRBJ1-5, with D perhaps matching TRBD1 (6 bases). The CDR3 is made up of 13 amino acids. The ends were cut back, 5 bases at V and 5 bases at J, with 10 bases in the middle. The germline gives CDR1 SNHLY, CDR2 FYNNEI. CDR3 sequence reads: CASSLRQDQPQHF. CDR3 in DNA: TGTGCCAGCAGTCTAAGACAGGATCAGCCCCAGCATTTT.